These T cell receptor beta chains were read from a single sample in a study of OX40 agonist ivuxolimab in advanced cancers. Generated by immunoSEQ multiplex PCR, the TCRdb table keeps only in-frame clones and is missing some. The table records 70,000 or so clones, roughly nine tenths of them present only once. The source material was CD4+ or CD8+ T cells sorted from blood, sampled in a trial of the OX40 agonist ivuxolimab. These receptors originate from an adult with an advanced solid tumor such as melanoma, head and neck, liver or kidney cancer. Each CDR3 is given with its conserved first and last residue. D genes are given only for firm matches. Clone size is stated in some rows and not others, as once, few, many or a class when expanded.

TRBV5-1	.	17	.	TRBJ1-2	TGCGCCAGCAGCTTGGGCGGGGGAACGATTCCTAACTATGGCTACACCTTC	CASSLGGGTIPNYGYTF
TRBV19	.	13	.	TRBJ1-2	TGTGCCACCGGGGGGGGAGCTAACTATGGCTACACCTTC	CATGGGANYGYTF
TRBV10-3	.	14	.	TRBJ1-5	TGTGCCATCAGTGAAAAGGGGGGCAATCAGCCCCAGCATTTT	CAISEKGGNQPQHF
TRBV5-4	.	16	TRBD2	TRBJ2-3	TGTGCCAGCAGCTTTCGAGCGGGGGGGAGCACAGATACGCAGTATTTT	CASSFRAGGSTDTQYF
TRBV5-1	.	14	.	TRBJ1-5	TGCGCCAGCAGCCCCCGGGGGGGCAATCAGCCCCAGCATTTT	CASSPRGGNQPQHF
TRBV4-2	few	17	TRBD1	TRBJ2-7	TGTGCCAGCAGCCAAGATTTAGCCGACAGGGGGACCTACGAGCAGTACTTC	CASSQDLADRGTYEQYF
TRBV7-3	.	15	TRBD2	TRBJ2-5	TGTGCCTCCGCAGCTAGCGGGAGGTTCCAAGAGACCCAGTACTTC	CASAASGRFQETQYF
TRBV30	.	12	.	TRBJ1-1	TGTGCCTGGATTCAGGGGTATACTGAAGCTTTCTTT	CAWIQGYTEAFF
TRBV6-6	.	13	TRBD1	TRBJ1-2	TGTGCCAGCACGGGGACAGGGACGGTTGGCTACACCTTC	CASTGTGTVGYTF
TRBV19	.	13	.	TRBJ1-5	TGTGCCAGTAGTCCTCAAGGGGCCTTGGCCCAGCATTTT	CASSPQGALAQHF
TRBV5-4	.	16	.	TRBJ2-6	TGTGCCAGCAGCTTGGAGACCCGCTCTGGGGCCAACGTCCTGACTTTC	CASSLETRSGANVLTF
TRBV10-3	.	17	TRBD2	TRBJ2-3	TGTGCCATCGGGGGACTAGCGGGAGGCATAAACACAGATACGCAGTATTTT	CAIGGLAGGINTDTQYF
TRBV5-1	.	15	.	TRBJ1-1	TGCGCCAGCAGCTTGGAGTCTGTCGGGCAGCGCCAAGCTTTCTTT	CASSLESVGQRQAFF
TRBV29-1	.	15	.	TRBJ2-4	TGCAGCGTCGATGGGGGACTCCCAGCCAAAAACATTCAGTACTTC	CSVDGGLPAKNIQYF
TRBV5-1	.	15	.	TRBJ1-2	TGCGCCAGCAGCTTGGGCCCCGGATTAGGCTATGGCTACACCTTC	CASSLGPGLGYGYTF
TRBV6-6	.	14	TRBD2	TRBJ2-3	TGTGCCAGCAGCCAACTAGCGGGGTGGGATACGCAGTATTTT	CASSQLAGWDTQYF
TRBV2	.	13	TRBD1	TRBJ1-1	TGTGCCAGCGCAGGACAGGGGAGGACTGAAGCTTTCTTT	CASAGQGRTEAFF
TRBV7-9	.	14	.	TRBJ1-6	TGTGCCAGCAGCCTACAGCTAGATAATTCACCCCTCCACTTT	CASSLQLDNSPLHF
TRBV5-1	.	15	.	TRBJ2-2	TGCGCCAGCAGTCCGAGGACGACGAACACCGGGGAGCTGTTTTTT	CASSPRTTNTGELFF
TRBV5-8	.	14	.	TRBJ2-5	TGTGCCAGCAGCTTGAGGTCAGGCGGGGAGACCCAGTACTTC	CASSLRSGGETQYF
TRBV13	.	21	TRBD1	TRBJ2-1	TGTGCCAGCAGCACCCCGACCGGGACAGGGGGCATGGGGGCCACCTACAATGAGCAGTTCTTC	CASSTPTGTGGMGATYNEQFF
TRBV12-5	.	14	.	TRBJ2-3	TGTGCTAGTGGTTCCGCCGCCCTAGGGGATACGCAGTATTTT	CASGSAALGDTQYF
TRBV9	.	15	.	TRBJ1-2	TGTGCCAGCAGCGTAAGGGGGGTGGGAGGCTATGGCTACACCTTC	CASSVRGVGGYGYTF
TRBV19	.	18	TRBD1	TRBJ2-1	TGTGCCAGTAGTATTGGTTGGAGGGGCAGGGGGCGGGACAATGAGCAGTTCTTC	CASSIGWRGRGRDNEQFF
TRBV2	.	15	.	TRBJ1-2	TGTGCCAGCAGTGGGCAGGGGACGGGTAACTATGGCTACACCTTC	CASSGQGTGNYGYTF
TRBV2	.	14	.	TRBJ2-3	TGTGCCAGCAGTGTGACCCGCGGAACAGATACGCAGTATTTT	CASSVTRGTDTQYF
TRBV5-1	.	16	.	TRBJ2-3	TGCGCCAGCTGTTCGGGGGCAGCGGGAAACACAGATACGCAGTATTTT	CASCSGAAGNTDTQYF
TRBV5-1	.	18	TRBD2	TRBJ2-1	TGCGCCAGCAGCTTGGGGGGGCCTAGCGGGACAGCCGCCCATGAGCAGTTCTTC	CASSLGGPSGTAAHEQFF
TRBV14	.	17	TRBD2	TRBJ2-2	TGTGCCAGCAGCCAAAAACTTGGACTAGCGGGAGCCGGGGAGCTGTTTTTT	CASSQKLGLAGAGELFF
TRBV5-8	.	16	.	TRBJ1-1	TGTGCCAGCAGCTTTGGTCTCCTTAACAGGGAAACTGAAGCTTTCTTT	CASSFGLLNRETEAFF
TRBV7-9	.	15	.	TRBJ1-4	TGTGCCAGCAGCTTAGAGGGGGGAACTAATGAAAAACTGTTTTTT	CASSLEGGTNEKLFF
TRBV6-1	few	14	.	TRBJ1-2	TGTGCCAGCAGTGAAGATGCCAGGGTCAAAGGCTACACCTTC	CASSEDARVKGYTF
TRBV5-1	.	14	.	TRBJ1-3	TGCGCCAGCAGCTTGGCAGACTCTGGAAACACCATATATTTT	CASSLADSGNTIYF
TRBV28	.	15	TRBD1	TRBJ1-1	TGTGCCAGCAGTTACGGGACAGGGGGCTTAACTGAAGCTTTCTTT	CASSYGTGGLTEAFF
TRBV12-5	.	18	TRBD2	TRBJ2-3	TGTGCTAGTGGTTTGGTACTGGCGTCTAGCGGGGGCACAGATACGCAGTATTTT	CASGLVLASSGGTDTQYF
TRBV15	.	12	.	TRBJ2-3	TGTGCCACCAGCAGGGCCCGAGATACGCAGTATTTT	CATSRARDTQYF
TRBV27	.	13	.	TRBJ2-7	TGTGCCAGCTCTCGCCCTGGCTCCTACGAGCAGTACTTC	CASSRPGSYEQYF
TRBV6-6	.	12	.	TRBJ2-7	TGTGCCAGCAGTTACCAGGGGCAGGAGCAGTACTTC	CASSYQGQEQYF
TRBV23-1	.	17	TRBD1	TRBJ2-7	TGCGCCAGCAGGCAAACTCCCGGGACAGGGGGGAAGAACGAGCAGTACTTC	CASRQTPGTGGKNEQYF
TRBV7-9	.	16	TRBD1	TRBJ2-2	TGTGCCAGCAGCTTAACAACAGGGGGGAACACCGGGGAGCTGTTTTTT	CASSLTTGGNTGELFF
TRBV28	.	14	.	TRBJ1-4	TGTGCCAGCAGTACAGCCGCAACTAATGAAAAACTGTTTTTT	CASSTAATNEKLFF
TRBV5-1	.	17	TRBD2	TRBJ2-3	TGCGCCAGCAGCTTGGGTCCTAGCGGCCCTAGCACAGATACGCAGTATTTT	CASSLGPSGPSTDTQYF
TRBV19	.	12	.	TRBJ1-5	TGTGCCAGTACCGATAGCAATCAGCCCCAGCATTTT	CASTDSNQPQHF
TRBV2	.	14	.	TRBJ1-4	TGTGCCAGCAAGAGGGCCTCAACTAATGAAAAACTGTTTTTT	CASKRASTNEKLFF
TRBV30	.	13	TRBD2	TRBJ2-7	TGTGCCTGGAAAGCGGGAGGATCGTACGAGCAGTACTTC	CAWKAGGSYEQYF
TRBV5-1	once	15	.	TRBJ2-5	TGCGCCAGCAGCTCACCGGGCCCCAGGGTAGAGACCCAGTACTTC	CASSSPGPRVETQYF
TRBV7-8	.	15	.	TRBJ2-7	TGTGCCAGCAGCTTGGAACAGATAGAATCCTACGAGCAGTACTTC	CASSLEQIESYEQYF
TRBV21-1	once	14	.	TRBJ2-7	TGTGCCAGCAGCTCCGACAGGGGAGTAAACGAGCAGTACTTC	CASSSDRGVNEQYF
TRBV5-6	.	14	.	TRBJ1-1	TGTGCCAGCAGCTTGGTACAGGTGAACACTGAAGCTTTCTTT	CASSLVQVNTEAFF
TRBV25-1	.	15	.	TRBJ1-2	TGTGCCAGCAGTGACGCTCGGACAGTTAACTATGGCTACACCTTC	CASSDARTVNYGYTF
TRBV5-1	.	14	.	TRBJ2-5	TGCGCCAGCAGCCTGACCATCAGTGAAGAGACCCAGTACTTC	CASSLTISEETQYF